This TCR beta chain is drawn from a study of immune evolution from preneoplasia to lung adenocarcinoma. Study observations and caveats: Normal lung had the highest top T cell clone frequencies. Compared with EGFR-mutant or double wild-type lesions, KRAS-mutant nodules were more clonal.

For this clone: The antigen remains undetermined.

This table comes from immunoSEQ multiplex PCR, and its TCRdb copy is limited to in-frame clones, with some not included. The table lists a few thousand clones, 70% to 85% of them singletons. What was sequenced was FFPE lung adenocarcinoma in situ tissue. The clonotype was recovered from a person aged 60 to 80 with lung adenocarcinoma.

CDR3: CASSKWRDSCNQPQHF. CDR3 bases: TGTGCCAGCAGCAAATGGCGGGACAGTTGCAATCAGCCCCAGCATTTT. The V call is TRBV21-1, the J call TRBJ1-5; the D call of TRBD1 is as the table states it, not checked on the DNA. TRBV21-1 is shown as a pseudogene. The CDR3 covers 16 residues.